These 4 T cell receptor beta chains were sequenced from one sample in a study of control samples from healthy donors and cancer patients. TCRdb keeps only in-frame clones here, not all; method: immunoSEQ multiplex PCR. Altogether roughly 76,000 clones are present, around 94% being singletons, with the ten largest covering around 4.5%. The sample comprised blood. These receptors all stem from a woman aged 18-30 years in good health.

The CDR3 region is CSASAGGSYNEQFF. Here the CDR3 DNA reads TGCAGTGCTAGTGCGGGGGGGTCCTACAATGAGCAGTTCTTC. The chain recombines TRBV20-1 with TRBJ2-1, with 9 nucleotides matching TRBD2. Germline trimming cut 3 bases from V and 1 base from J; bases unmatched to any gene: 1. The length of the CDR3 is 14 residues. Germline assignment: CDR1 DFQATT and CDR2 SNEGSKA (reference sequence).

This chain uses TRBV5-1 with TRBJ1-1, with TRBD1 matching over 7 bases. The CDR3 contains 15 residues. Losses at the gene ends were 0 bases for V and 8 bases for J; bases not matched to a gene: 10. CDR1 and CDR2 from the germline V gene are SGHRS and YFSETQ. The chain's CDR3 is CASSLEERQGVEAFF. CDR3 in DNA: TGCGCCAGCAGCTTGGAGGAGCGACAGGGAGTGGAAGCTTTCTTT.

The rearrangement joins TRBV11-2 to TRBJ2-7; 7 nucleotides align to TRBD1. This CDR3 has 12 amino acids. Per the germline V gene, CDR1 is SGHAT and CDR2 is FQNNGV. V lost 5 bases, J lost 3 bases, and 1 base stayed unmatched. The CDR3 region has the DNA TGTGCCAGCAGCCGGGACAGCTACGAGCAGTACTTC. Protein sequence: CASSRDSYEQYF.

The CDR3 region is CASSATGFSYEQYF. The DNA for the CDR3 is TGTGCCAGCAGCGCCACAGGGTTCTCCTACGAGCAGTACTTC. The gene calls are TRBV5-6 and TRBJ2-7, with a possible D match to TRBD1 (6 bases). CDR1 is SGHDT and CDR2 is YYEEEE in the germline V gene. The CDR3 runs 14 residues. V was cut by 4 bases and J by 0 bases, with 11 bases left in between.